These 20 T cell receptor beta chains were sequenced from one sample in a study of cytomegalovirus exposure and HLA in healthy donors. Clones were sequenced by immunoSEQ multiplex PCR, and TCRdb holds only the in-frame ones, with some missing. The data show 200,000 or so clones, roughly 88% seen once. Sequencing was performed on PBMCs. Every receptor here comes from a woman between 18 and 29 years old in good health and CMV-seronegative.

The CDR3 spells CASSLARITTLDTQYF. The CDR3 DNA sequence: TGTGCCAGCAGCCTGGCCCGCATAACTACCCTAGACACCCAGTACTTC. This chain links TRBV5-6 with TRBJ2-5, with unresolved D. Germline CDR1 reads SGHDT; CDR2 reads YYEEEE. Trimming took 4 bases from V and 8 from J, leaving 24 bases between them. This CDR3 contains 16 residues.

Here the CDR3 reads CASSQVTGGVEKLFF. The CDR3 coding sequence is TGTGCCAGCAGCCAAGTGACAGGGGGTGTGGAAAAACTGTTTTTT. The rearrangement links TRBV4-2 to TRBJ1-4; TRBD1 aligns across 9 bases. Germline loops: CDR1 LGHNA, CDR2 YNFKEQ. This CDR3 contains 15 residues. Trimming took 1 base from V and 8 from J; bases not matched to a gene: 5.

This clone was observed a single time. The chain has TRBV19 and TRBJ2-7; 8 bases align to TRBD1. V was pared by 4 bases and J by 0 bases, with 8 bases of the junction left unmatched. This CDR3 region has 16 residues. Germline V gene data show CDR1 as LNHDA and CDR2 as SQIVND (reference sequence). Written as DNA, the CDR3 is TGTGCCAGTAGTAGTATGGACAGGGAATACTCCTACGAGCAGTACTTC. Protein sequence: CASSSMDREYSYEQYF.

The sample holds a few counts of this clone. The rearrangement uses TRBV6-6 and TRBJ1-4, with a possible D match to TRBD1 (5 bases). The CDR3 sequence is 14 residues long. Germline CDR1 MNHNY, CDR2 SVGAGI (reference sequence). V dropped 6 bases and J dropped 8 bases, with 16 bases sitting between them. CDR3 sequence reads: CASSHKAEGEKLFF. In nucleotides, the CDR3 is TGTGCCAGCAGCCACAAGGCGGAGGGGGAAAAACTGTTTTTT.

This clone was seen a single time. V usage is TRBV4-2 and J usage is TRBJ2-7, with D possibly TRBD2 on 5 matching bases. CDR1 and CDR2 from the germline V gene are LGHNA and YNFKEQ. This CDR3 region has 14 residues. Trimming removed 0 bases from V and 2 bases from J, with 8 bases in between. The CDR3 coding sequence is TGTGCCAGCAGCCAAGACTCCGGGGCCTACGAGCAGTACTTC. This translates into CASSQDSGAYEQYF.

This chain uses TRBV20-1 with TRBJ2-7; no definite D call. Germline V gene sequence: CDR1 DFQATT, CDR2 SNEGSKA (reference sequence). V was trimmed by 3 bases and J by 4 bases, leaving 7 bases between them. This CDR3 has 11 amino acids. CDR3 region: CSASYGYEQYF. Written as DNA, the CDR3 is TGCAGTGCTAGTTACGGGTACGAGCAGTACTTC.

The chain has TRBV9 and TRBJ2-7, with D possibly TRBD2 on 5 matching bases. With 0 bases removed from V and 5 bases from J, the gap between germline ends came to 15 bases. The CDR3 has 15 residues. In germline, CDR1 is SGDLS, CDR2 YYNGEE. In nucleotides, the CDR3 is TGTGCCAGCAGCGTAGTTCCTGGGAGTCGGAACGAGCAGTACTTC. It codes for CASSVVPGSRNEQYF.

This clone has only one observation. V is TRBV27 and J is TRBJ2-2; D not resolved. Per germline, CDR1 MNHEY and CDR2 SMNVEV (reference sequence). V was pared by 8 bases and J by 1 base, with 8 bases between. The CDR3 has 13 amino acids. The CDR3 coding sequence is TGTGCCAGCCGCCCAGAGAACACCGGGGAGCTGTTTTTT. This codes for CASRPENTGELFF.

This CDR3 is CASSLGFLTGELFF. The CDR3 region has the DNA TGTGCCAGCAGCCTCGGTTTTCTCACCGGGGAGCTGTTTTTT. The V gene is TRBV14, the J gene TRBJ2-2, with D hard to call. Germline CDR1 is SGHDN and CDR2 is FVKESK. This CDR3 contains 14 residues. Trimming removed 4 bases at V and 4 bases at J, with 10 bases between.

The chain combines TRBV5-1 with TRBJ2-1; D is perhaps TRBD2 (5 bases). Germline CDR1 and CDR2: SGHRS and YFSETQ. The CDR3 sequence is 16 residues long. V dropped 0 bases and J dropped 9 bases, with 19 bases sitting between them. The CDR3 sequence: CASSLGSIGREGEQFF. The CDR3 DNA sequence: TGCGCCAGCAGCTTGGGGAGTATTGGACGGGAAGGTGAGCAGTTCTTC.

The chain links TRBV5-6 to TRBJ2-5; D is ambiguous. Germline lookup yields CDR1 SGHDT and CDR2 YYEEEE. Trimming took off 2 bases at V and 2 bases at J, with 13 bases between the two ends. This CDR3 has 15 amino acids. CDR3 coding DNA: TGTGCCAGCAGCTTCGTACCCAGCGCTCAAGAGACCCAGTACTTC. This sequence encodes CASSFVPSAQETQYF.

This chain joins TRBV28 and TRBJ2-6, with D possibly TRBD2 on 5 matching bases. The CDR3 is 16 residues long. Germline CDR1 MDHEN, CDR2 SYDVKM. V lost 8 bases to trimming and J lost 0 bases, with 14 bases between them. CDR3 sequence reads: CASEAHRGSGANVLTF. The CDR3 DNA reads TGTGCCAGCGAAGCTCATCGGGGCTCTGGGGCCAACGTCCTGACTTTC.

This clone was counted between two and nine times. This chain links TRBV7-9 with TRBJ1-2; 7 positions agree with TRBD1. With V trimmed by 4 bases and J by 4 bases, 6 bases remained unmatched. The CDR3 extends over 14 amino acids. Germline CDR1 SEHNR, CDR2 FQNEAQ (reference sequence). This CDR3 is CASSSGTVPYGYTF. In nucleotides, the CDR3 is TGTGCCAGCAGCTCCGGGACAGTTCCCTATGGCTACACCTTC.

In DNA, the CDR3 is TGTGCCAGCAGTAGGCAGGGAGGGAACACTGAAGCTTTCTTT. Protein: CASSRQGGNTEAFF. The chain recombines TRBV27 with TRBJ1-1; tentative D call: TRBD1 (5 bases). This CDR3 is 14 amino acids long. Between the trimmed V and J ends, which lost 5 bases and 1 base, there was a span of 11 bases. The germline gives CDR1 MNHEY, CDR2 SMNVEV (reference sequence).

The chain recombines TRBV4-3 with TRBJ2-3, with D possibly being TRBD1 (6 bases). Germline loops: CDR1 LGHNA, CDR2 YSLEER. V lost 1 base, J lost 2 bases, and 19 bases lay in between. The CDR3 spans 18 residues. The CDR3 loop reads CASSQGGGLQGNTDTQYF. CDR3 nucleotides: TGCGCCAGCAGCCAAGGAGGGGGTCTTCAGGGCAACACAGATACGCAGTATTTT.

The chain combines TRBV30 with TRBJ2-3; D is perhaps TRBD1 (6 bases). Per the germline V gene, CDR1 is GTSNPN and CDR2 is SVGIG (reference sequence). V gave up 0 bases and J gave up 2 bases, with 9 bases separating them. The CDR3 totals 14 residues. In DNA, the CDR3 is TGTGCCTGGAGTGTAAACAGGGCCACAGATACGCAGTATTTT. Residues: CAWSVNRATDTQYF.

This clone has just a few counts. The chain recombines TRBV7-9 with TRBJ1-1, with no clear D. Germline V gene sequence: CDR1 SEHNR, CDR2 FQNEAQ (reference sequence). The CDR3 runs 16 residues. The V and J ends lost 5 bases and 3 bases respectively, with 19 bases between them. The DNA for the CDR3 is TGTGCCAGCAGCCCACCATACTCCATCGGGGACACTGAAGCTTTCTTT. It encodes CASSPPYSIGDTEAFF.

A word on this clone: Within the sample, other DNA sequences also encode this same CDR3. The chain employs TRBV5-1 and TRBJ2-1; 8 nucleotides match TRBD2. This CDR3 region has 15 residues. The germline gives CDR1 SGHRS, CDR2 YFSETQ. V lost 1 base and J lost 1; bases outside the gene matches: 1. The CDR3 coding sequence is TGCGCCAGCAGCTTGACTAGCGGATCCTACAATGAGCAGTTCTTC. The encoded protein is CASSLTSGSYNEQFF.

The chain carries TRBV5-1 and TRBJ2-3; a possible D gene is TRBD1 (5 bases). The CDR3 runs 15 residues. With 5 bases removed from V and 2 bases from J, the gap between germline ends came to 15 bases. CDR1 and CDR2 (germline): SGHRS, YFSETQ. The CDR3 here is CASSPGRLYTDTQYF. CDR3 coding DNA: TGCGCCAGCAGTCCAGGGCGTCTTTACACAGATACGCAGTATTTT.

The rearrangement uses TRBV27 and TRBJ1-5, with D hard to call. Germline V gene data show CDR1 as MNHEY and CDR2 as SMNVEV (reference sequence). The CDR3 is 14 amino acids. Trimming pared 4 bases from V and 5 bases from J, leaving 12 bases between. This CDR3 is CASSSDSFYQPQHF. The DNA for the CDR3 is TGTGCCAGCAGTTCGGATAGCTTCTATCAGCCCCAGCATTTT.